The 26 T cell receptor beta chains below come from one sample, sequenced in a study of shared clonotypes between healthy human individuals. Profiled with immunoSEQ multiplex PCR; TCRdb holds only in-frame clones, not every one. The repertoire holds about 2 million clones, with about 95% as singletons. Naive CD8 cells, CD45RO-negative and positively selected for CCR7, excluded terminally differentiated effector memory CD45RA+ cells. Sequencing was performed on naive CD8+ T cells sorted from blood. These receptors all stem from a man aged 18-30 years in good health.

The rearrangement uses TRBV30 and TRBJ2-7, with a tentative D call TRBD1 (6 bases). Germline V gene sequence: CDR1 GTSNPN, CDR2 SVGIG (reference sequence). CDR3 length: 12 amino acids. V was shortened by 3 bases and J by 5 bases, with 11 bases between the two germline ends. The CDR3 nucleotides read TGTGCCTGGAGCCCAGGGGACAACGAGCAGTACTTC. Protein sequence: CAWSPGDNEQYF.

The chain uses TRBV7-6 and TRBJ2-2; D is uncertain. This CDR3 region has 14 residues. Germline V gene sequence: CDR1 SGHVS, CDR2 FNYEAQ. Trimming pared 1 base from V and 5 bases from J, leaving 8 bases between. As DNA, the CDR3 is TGTGCCAGCAGCTTAGAGGCAGATACCGGGGAGCTGTTTTTT. It codes for CASSLEADTGELFF.

Of note for this clone: Distinct nucleotide sequences in the sample also encode this CDR3. The chain combines TRBV27 with TRBJ2-7; the match to TRBD2 covers 8 bases. This CDR3 comprises 15 residues. Germline assignment: CDR1 MNHEY and CDR2 SMNVEV (reference sequence). V shed 0 bases, J shed 2 bases, and the junction held 3 bases outside the gene matches. The CDR3 nucleotides read TGTGCCAGCAGTTTATCCGCGGGAGGCCCCTACGAGCAGTACTTC. Translation gives CASSLSAGGPYEQYF.

V usage is TRBV27 and J usage is TRBJ2-2; D could derive from TRBD1 or TRBD2 (7 bases each). The CDR3 contains 16 residues. V lost 4 bases to trimming and J lost 3 bases, with 15 bases between them. Germline V lookup: CDR1 MNHEY, CDR2 SMNVEV (reference sequence). The CDR3 loop is CASSSRQGGDTGELFF. As DNA, the CDR3 is TGTGCCAGCAGTTCCAGACAGGGAGGGGACACCGGGGAGCTGTTTTTT.

The rearrangement links TRBV14 to TRBJ2-5; D perhaps matches TRBD2 (5 bases). Germline lookup yields CDR1 SGHDN and CDR2 FVKESK. V lost 0 bases and J 5 bases, leaving 16 bases between the germline ends. The length of the CDR3 is 16 residues. This CDR3 is CASSQELVTLSETQYF. The CDR3 DNA reads TGTGCCAGCAGCCAAGAACTAGTTACCCTCTCGGAGACCCAGTACTTC.

The rearrangement joins TRBV29-1 to TRBJ2-7, with D possibly being TRBD1 or TRBD2 (6 bases each). This CDR3 is 13 amino acids long. V was trimmed by 7 bases and J by 2 bases, leaving 15 bases between them. CDR1 SQVTM and CDR2 ANQGSEA come from the germline V gene. The CDR3 protein is CSGGAPRAYEQYF. The CDR3 DNA reads as TGCAGCGGGGGGGCGCCCCGAGCCTACGAGCAGTACTTC.

This clone was observed a few times. The gene calls are TRBV29-1 and TRBJ1-1, with D possibly TRBD1 on 5 matching bases. CDR3 length: 10 residues. The V end was cut by 7 bases, the J end by 7 bases, with 10 bases between. CDR1 is SQVTM, CDR2 ANQGSEA, per germline. This CDR3 reads CSAHDSEAFF. For the CDR3, the DNA is TGCAGCGCCCACGACAGTGAAGCTTTCTTT.

Only one count was recorded for this clone. The chain uses TRBV5-5 and TRBJ2-7, with 10 positions matching TRBD2. V gave up 4 bases and J gave up 0 bases; unmatched junction bases: 10. This CDR3 is built from 17 residues. Germline loops: CDR1 SGHKS, CDR2 YYEKEE (reference sequence). The CDR3 loop is CASSNIAGGYLSYEQYF. In nucleotides, the CDR3 is TGTGCCAGCAGCAACATAGCGGGGGGTTATCTCTCCTACGAGCAGTACTTC.

As concerns this clone: Other DNA sequences in the sample encode the same CDR3. This sequence joins TRBV7-8 and TRBJ2-7; D is undetermined. The germline V gene has CDR1 SGHVS and CDR2 FQNEAQ. CDR3 length: 12 amino acids. With 3 bases removed from V and 5 bases from J, the gap between germline ends came to 8 bases. CDR3 amino acids: CASSFDRDEQYF. In DNA, the CDR3 is TGTGCCAGCAGCTTTGACCGGGACGAGCAGTACTTC. The whole variable domain, remainder taken from reference TRBV7-8 and TRBJ2-7, is GAGVSQSPRYKVAKRGQDVALRCDPISGHVSLFWYQQALGQGPEFLTYFQNEAQLDKSGLPSDRFFAERPEGSVSTLKIQRTQQEDSAVYLCASSFDRDEQYFGPGTRLTVT.

V is TRBV7-9 and J is TRBJ2-5; 9 positions agree with TRBD2. This CDR3 region has 15 residues. Germline V gene lookup returns CDR1 SEHNR and CDR2 FQNEAQ (reference sequence). The V and J ends lost 10 bases and 3 bases, in that order; junction bases with no gene match: 12. CDR3: CATQSRLADKETQYF. The DNA for the CDR3 is TGTGCCACCCAGTCTAGACTAGCGGATAAAGAGACCCAGTACTTC. The full variable domain, in which reference TRBV7-9 and TRBJ2-5 provide the parts outside the CDR3, is DTGVSQNPRHKITKRGQNVTFRCDPISEHNRLYWYRQTLGQGPEFLTYFQNEAQLEKSRLLSDRFSAERPKGSFSTLEIQRTEQGDSAMYLCATQSRLADKETQYFGPGTRLLVL.

In the case of this clone: This specimen includes other DNA sequences encoding the same CDR3. The V call is TRBV29-1, the J call TRBJ1-2; D is perhaps TRBD1 (6 bases). CDR1 and CDR2 (germline): SQVTM, ANQGSEA. V lost 6 bases, J lost 1 base, and 6 bases lay in between. The CDR3 is made up of 11 amino acids. The CDR3 DNA is TGCAGCGTGGACAGTAACTATGGCTACACCTTC. Its protein product is CSVDSNYGYTF.

The chain is built from TRBV6-5 and TRBJ1-1; D is unresolved. Per germline, CDR1 MNHEY and CDR2 SVGAGI. CDR3 length: 13 amino acids. V was clipped by 5 bases and J by 1 base, with 8 bases between them. The CDR3 spells CASSLGWNTEAFF. In DNA form, the CDR3 reads TGTGCCAGCAGTCTCGGGTGGAACACTGAAGCTTTCTTT.

The chain recombines TRBV12-5 with TRBJ1-5; D is unresolved. CDR1 is LGHNT, CDR2 FRNRAP, per germline. The CDR3 has 14 residues. The germline V and J ends were trimmed by 7 bases and 0 bases, with 10 bases remaining between them. CDR3 residues: CASAETYSNQPQHF. The CDR3 region has the DNA TGTGCTAGTGCGGAGACCTATAGCAATCAGCCCCAGCATTTT.

Comment on this clone: The sample has other DNA sequences that encode this CDR3 too. V usage is TRBV7-9 and J usage is TRBJ2-3, with D possibly being TRBD1 (6 bases). The CDR3 extends over 15 amino acids. Trimming cost V 0 bases and J 3 bases, with 10 bases left between them. The germline gives CDR1 SEHNR, CDR2 FQNEAQ (reference sequence). The DNA of the CDR3 is TGTGCCAGCAGCTTAGCACAGGGTGAAACAGATACGCAGTATTTT. Protein: CASSLAQGETDTQYF.

The chain combines TRBV11-3 with TRBJ2-7, with 7 bases aligning to TRBD2. Germline lookup yields CDR1 SGHNT and CDR2 YENEEA. V lost 4 bases to trimming and J lost 3 bases; unmatched junction nucleotides: 9. This CDR3 is built from 15 residues. CDR3 nucleotide sequence: TGTGCCAGCAGCTCTCTTTGGGACTACTACTACGAGCAGTACTTC. Encoded protein: CASSSLWDYYYEQYF.

The genes are TRBV29-1 and TRBJ1-1; D remains ambiguous. The CDR3 covers 14 residues. Germline loops: CDR1 SQVTM, CDR2 ANQGSEA. Trimming shortened V by 3 bases and J by 1 base, and 12 bases separated the two germline ends. The CDR3 region is CSVEFSGRNTEAFF. The CDR3 DNA sequence: TGCAGCGTTGAGTTTTCAGGCCGGAACACTGAAGCTTTCTTT.

The chain couples TRBV6-1 to TRBJ1-1, with D maybe TRBD1 (6 bases). The CDR3 runs 17 residues. Germline CDR1 MNHNS, CDR2 SASEGT. V was trimmed by 2 bases and J by 2 bases, leaving 18 bases between them. CDR3 protein: CASSESHLGGGNTEAFF. As DNA, the CDR3 is TGTGCCAGCAGTGAAAGTCATCTCGGAGGGGGTAACACTGAAGCTTTCTTT.

The V and J genes are TRBV6-5 and TRBJ2-5; 7 nucleotides line up with TRBD2. CDR1 and CDR2 (germline): MNHEY, SVGAGI. The J segment lost 1 base and the V segment lost 4 bases, leaving 3 bases of the junction unmatched. The CDR3 runs 14 residues. The CDR3: CASSLGGSQETQYF. CDR3 sequence (DNA): TGTGCCAGCAGTTTGGGGGGGTCCCAAGAGACCCAGTACTTC.

This rearrangement joins TRBV19 to TRBJ1-5, with D possibly TRBD1 on 5 matching bases. The CDR3 runs 17 residues. CDR1 is LNHDA and CDR2 is SQIVND in the germline V gene (reference sequence). V was cut by 6 bases and J by 3 bases, with 21 bases left in between. The CDR3 DNA reads as TGTGCCAGTAGCCCGGAGGAGGGGTATTTAACCAATCAGCCCCAGCATTTT. Its protein is CASSPEEGYLTNQPQHF.

The genes are TRBV6-6 and TRBJ2-7; possibly TRBD2 for D (5 bases). Germline loops: CDR1 MNHNY, CDR2 SVGAGI (reference sequence). There are 12 residues in the CDR3. Trimming left V 5 bases short and J 6 bases short, with 11 bases between. This chain's CDR3 is CASSPDSPEQYF. CDR3 sequence (DNA): TGTGCCAGCAGTCCGGACTCCCCCGAGCAGTACTTC.

The chain links TRBV5-6 to TRBJ1-1; no definite D call. Trimming removed 0 bases from V and 1 base from J, with 10 bases in between. CDR3 size: 15 residues. Germline assignment: CDR1 SGHDT and CDR2 YYEEEE. The CDR3 sequence is CASSLGATPNTEAFF. DNA for the CDR3: TGTGCCAGCAGCTTGGGCGCCACCCCGAACACTGAAGCTTTCTTT. Supplemented by reference TRBV5-6 and TRBJ1-1, the full variable domain reads DAGVTQSPTHLIKTRGQQVTLRCSPKSGHDTVSWYQQALGQGPQFIFQYYEEEERQRGNFPDRFSGHQFPNYSSELNVNALLLGDSALYLCASSLGATPNTEAFFGQGTRLTVV.

The chain recombines TRBV6-6 with TRBJ1-4; D uncertain. Germline-derived CDR1 and CDR2 are MNHNY and SVGAGI (reference sequence). V lost 8 bases and J lost 0, with 7 bases in between. There are 13 residues in the CDR3. CDR3 nucleotides: TGTGCCAGCGGAGTAGCAACTAATGAAAAACTGTTTTTT. Its translation: CASGVATNEKLFF.

V gene TRBV6-5 combines with J gene TRBJ2-2; 8 positions agree with TRBD1. The germline V gene has CDR1 MNHEY and CDR2 SVGAGI. V lost 0 bases to trimming and J lost 3 bases; unmatched junction nucleotides: 3. This CDR3 comprises 16 residues. CDR3 in amino acids: CASSYSTQGDTGELFF. The DNA of the CDR3 is TGTGCCAGCAGTTACTCGACACAGGGGGACACCGGGGAGCTGTTTTTT.

This clone was recorded only once. CDR3: CASKDSLSSSYEQYF. The CDR3 DNA reads TGTGCCAGCAAAGACAGTCTCTCCTCGTCCTACGAGCAGTACTTC. The J gene is TRBJ2-7, the V gene TRBV6-1; perhaps TRBD1 as D (5 bases). The CDR3 has 15 amino acids. Germline V gives CDR1 MNHNS, CDR2 SASEGT. V was trimmed by 7 bases and J by 1 base, leaving 17 bases between them.

This chain uses TRBV10-2 with TRBJ1-1, with D possibly being TRBD1 (6 bases). This CDR3 region has 15 residues. Germline CDR1 reads WSHSY; CDR2 reads SAAADI. The V gene lost 1 base and the J gene lost 1 base, with 10 bases spanning the gap. CDR3 sequence reads: CASSEFWGRNTEAFF. The CDR3 DNA sequence: TGCGCCAGCAGTGAGTTCTGGGGGCGGAACACTGAAGCTTTCTTT.

CDR3 region: CASSPINHRTGFEQYF. CDR3 nucleotide sequence: TGTGCCAGCAGTCCTATTAACCATCGGACAGGTTTCGAGCAGTACTTC. This chain joins TRBV6-6 and TRBJ2-7; 7 nucleotides agree with TRBD1. Germline CDR1 reads MNHNY; CDR2 reads SVGAGI (reference sequence). The CDR3 is 16 residues long. The J segment lost 6 bases and the V segment lost 5 bases, leaving 16 bases of the junction unmatched.